The clone carrying this T cell receptor (beta chain) has at least ten counts. The antigen is undetermined. This sample stems from a study of identical twins. Findings and limits, study-wide: Cord blood's abundant beta clonotypes had fewer insertions, unlike memory repertoires. A partial confounding effect on zero-insertion analyses could come from invariant MAIT and iNKT cells.

TCRdb itself ran the 5' RACE reads through MiXCR, one entry per CDR3 protein. Among roughly 240,000 distinct CDR3 sequences listed, 7.5% were seen once. These sequences were also reported in another study, on yellow fever vaccine responses in identical twins. That report notes: Twin vaccine T cell responses reportedly seemed partly convergent, partly personalized.

Sequencing used CD8+ T cells sorted from blood. This receptor was obtained from a woman younger than 35 in good health.

CDR3 amino acids: CASSLQGLQPQHF. The CDR3 nucleotides are TGTGCCAGCAGCCTCCAGGGGCTCCAGCCCCAGCATTTT. The chain uses TRBV28 and TRBJ1-5; a possible D gene is TRBD1 (6 bases). Germline V gives CDR1 MDHEN, CDR2 SYDVKM. The CDR3 loop spans 13 amino acids. V lost 6 bases to trimming and J lost 7 bases, with 13 bases between them.